These 23 T cell receptor beta chains came from one sample sequenced in a study of cytomegalovirus exposure and HLA in healthy donors. This PCR relied on a set of 60 Vbeta primers and 13 Jbeta primers. The data were produced by immunoSEQ multiplex PCR, yet TCRdb's version contains in-frame clones alone and is incomplete. The data hold about 89,000 clones, with 76% observed a single time. What was sequenced was PBMCs. These receptors came from a male donor in good health and CMV-seronegative.

CDR3 region: CASSERGPPDTQYF. The CDR3 bases are TGTGCCAGCAGTGAAAGGGGCCCCCCGGATACGCAGTATTTT. The chain couples TRBV6-1 to TRBJ2-3, with D maybe TRBD1 (5 bases). CDR1 is MNHNS and CDR2 is SASEGT in the germline V gene. The CDR3 covers 14 residues. With 2 bases removed from V and 6 bases from J, the gap between germline ends came to 12 bases.

The genes are TRBV5-1 and TRBJ1-5; 9 bases align to TRBD1. This CDR3 region has 14 residues. The junction had 4 bases not matched to a gene; V was cut back by 5 bases and J by 4 bases. Germline V gene data show CDR1 as SGHRS and CDR2 as YFSETQ. Here the CDR3 DNA reads TGCGCCAGCAGACGGGACAGGGTAAATCAGCCCCAGCATTTT. Encoded protein: CASRRDRVNQPQHF.

The rearrangement links TRBV27 to TRBJ1-5; D is ambiguous. Germline CDR1 and CDR2: MNHEY and SMNVEV (reference sequence). The CDR3 is 13 amino acids. V lost 5 bases and J 3 bases, leaving 8 bases between the germline ends. The CDR3, as DNA: TGTGCCAGCAGTCCAGGAATCAATCAGCCCCAGCATTTT. Residues: CASSPGINQPQHF.

This rearrangement joins TRBV6-1 to TRBJ1-2; D possibly corresponds to TRBD1 (6 bases). The CDR3 sequence is 15 residues long. Germline lookup yields CDR1 MNHNS and CDR2 SASEGT. Trimming removed 4 bases from V and 4 bases from J, with 16 bases in between. The CDR3 nucleotides read TGTGCCAGCAGTGCTCGGGACAACGCCGTCTATGGCTACACCTTC. It specifies CASSARDNAVYGYTF.

In nucleotides, the CDR3 is TGTGCCAGCAGCCCAGGCGGGAGATCCTTCCCCGATGGCTACACCTTC. It translates to CASSPGGRSFPDGYTF. The rearrangement uses TRBV28 and TRBJ1-2; D remains unclear. Germline V gene lookup returns CDR1 MDHEN and CDR2 SYDVKM. Between the trimmed V and J ends, which lost 6 bases and 6 bases, there was a span of 23 bases. The length of the CDR3 is 16 residues.

The chain is built from TRBV5-4 and TRBJ1-4, with TRBD1 matching over 10 bases. J was trimmed by 1 base and V by 0 bases; bases with no gene match: 3. The CDR3 sequence is 17 residues long. Per the germline V gene, CDR1 is SGHNT and CDR2 is YYREEE (reference sequence). CDR3 sequence: CASSLGGQGLTNEKLFF. The DNA for the CDR3 is TGTGCCAGCAGCTTGGGGGGACAGGGGCTAACTAATGAAAAACTGTTTTTT.

V usage is TRBV5-1 and J usage is TRBJ2-6; the D gene is possibly TRBD1 (6 bases). Germline V gene lookup returns CDR1 SGHRS and CDR2 YFSETQ. Trimming cost V 2 bases and J 0 bases, with 9 bases left between them. CDR3 length: 16 amino acids. The CDR3 nucleotides read TGCGCCAGCAGCTTTGCAGGGGTCTCTGGGGCCAACGTCCTGACTTTC. The encoded protein is CASSFAGVSGANVLTF.

This clone has a single count. The chain employs TRBV9 and TRBJ2-5, with D maybe TRBD2 (5 bases). Trimming took 0 bases from V and 7 from J, leaving 13 bases between them. The germline gives CDR1 SGDLS, CDR2 YYNGEE. CDR3 length: 14 residues. The CDR3 DNA is TGTGCCAGCAGCGTAGCTGAGGGCGCGGGGACCCAGTACTTC. Its protein is CASSVAEGAGTQYF. Together with reference TRBV9 and TRBJ2-5, the CDR3 gives the full variable domain: DSGVTQTPKHLITATGQRVTLRCSPRSGDLSVYWYQQSLDQGLQFLIQYYNGEERAKGNILERFSAQQFPDLHSELNLSSLELGDSALYFCASSVAEGAGTQYFGPGTRLLVL.

A word on this clone: An end of the junction does not agree with germline; a read error may underlie this. The J gene is TRBJ2-6, the V gene TRBV7-9, with D possibly matching TRBD2 (6 bases). The CDR3 is 18 residues long. Germline V gene sequence: CDR1 SEHNR, CDR2 FQNEAQ (reference sequence). DNA for the CDR3: TGTTCCAGCAGTTCCCCCGGGACTGCCGGCTCTGGGGCCAACGTCCTGACTTTC. Its translation: CSSSSPGTAGSGANVLTF.

The chain has TRBV7-3 and TRBJ2-5; TRBD2 is a possible D gene (5 bases). The CDR3 sequence is 14 residues long. CDR1 SGHTA and CDR2 FQGTGA come from the germline V gene. Trimming cost V 0 bases and J 4 bases, with 9 bases left between them. The CDR3 sequence: CASSLTPGLETQYF. CDR3 nucleotides: TGTGCCAGCAGCTTAACGCCGGGATTAGAGACCCAGTACTTC.

The chain combines TRBV6-5 with TRBJ1-4; 8 nucleotides match TRBD1. The CDR3 contains 15 residues. The germline CDR1 and CDR2 sequences are MNHEY and SVGAGI. The junction had 7 bases not matched to a gene; V was cut back by 5 bases and J by 5 bases. In DNA form, the CDR3 reads TGTGCCAGCAGTCCGCTCCGGGACAGGAATGAAAAACTGTTTTTT. As protein: CASSPLRDRNEKLFF.

The chain joins TRBV11-2 to TRBJ1-1, with 8 positions matching TRBD1. After removal of 3 bases from V and 11 bases from J, the junction contained 5 bases not matched to a gene. The CDR3 loop spans 12 amino acids. Germline CDR1 is SGHAT and CDR2 is FQNNGV. For the CDR3, the DNA is TGTGCCAGCAGCTTCCACAGGGGGGATGCTTTCTTT. This sequence encodes CASSFHRGDAFF.

CDR3: CASSFEVNTGELFF. The DNA of the CDR3 is TGTGCCAGCAGCTTTGAGGTTAACACCGGGGAGCTGTTTTTT. V usage is TRBV7-6 and J usage is TRBJ2-2, with D uncertain. Trimming cost V 3 bases and J 2 bases, with 7 bases left between them. This CDR3 contains 14 residues. The germline gives CDR1 SGHVS, CDR2 FNYEAQ. Complete variable domain (other parts from reference TRBV7-6 and TRBJ2-2): GAGVSQSPRYKVTKRGQDVALRCDPISGHVSLYWYRQALGQGPEFLTYFNYEAQQDKSGLPNDRFSAERPEGSISTLTIQRTEQRDSAMYRCASSFEVNTGELFFGEGSRLTVL.

V gene TRBV7-3 combines with J gene TRBJ1-1; TRBD1 aligns across 8 bases. The CDR3 is 16 residues long. The V segment lost 5 bases and the J segment 1 base; nucleotides outside the gene matches: 9. Germline CDR1 reads SGHTA; CDR2 reads FQGTGA. The CDR3 DNA follows: TGTGCCAGCAGCCGTGGACAGGGATTGAGGAACACTGAAGCTTTCTTT. It translates to CASSRGQGLRNTEAFF.

The rearrangement joins TRBV14 to TRBJ2-7, with 7 nucleotides matching TRBD1. Germline V lookup: CDR1 SGHDN, CDR2 FVKESK. The CDR3 runs to 15 residues. With V trimmed by 4 bases and J by 0 bases, 6 bases remained unmatched. The CDR3 is CASSRWDSTSYEQYF. CDR3 DNA: TGTGCCAGCAGCCGATGGGACAGTACCTCCTACGAGCAGTACTTC.

The chain couples TRBV9 to TRBJ2-3; possibly TRBD1 for D (6 bases). CDR1 is SGDLS, CDR2 YYNGEE, per germline. The CDR3 totals 14 residues. The V end was cut by 0 bases, the J end by 6 bases, with 11 bases between. The CDR3 spells CASSVDREVDTQYF. As DNA, the CDR3 is TGTGCCAGCAGCGTAGACAGGGAAGTGGATACGCAGTATTTT.

On this clone itself: At one end the junction does not follow the germline gene, possibly because of a read error. V and J are TRBV25-1 and TRBJ1-3; no clear D gene. Germline loops: CDR1 MGHDK, CDR2 SYGVNS. CDR3 length equals 15 residues. The CDR3 loop reads CASTEGYSSGNTIYF. The CDR3 DNA reads as TGTGCCAGCACTGAAGGGTACAGCTCTGGAAACACCATATATTTT.

The V gene is TRBV11-2, the J gene TRBJ2-3; the match to TRBD2 covers 12 bases. Germline values: CDR1 SGHAT, CDR2 FQNNGV. The CDR3 is made up of 17 amino acids. V lost 1 base, J lost 6 bases, and 8 bases stayed unmatched. The CDR3 region has the DNA TGTGCCAGCAGCTTAGTTGAGACTAGCGGGGGAGGGGATACGCAGTATTTT. Residues: CASSLVETSGGGDTQYF.

This clone was detected only once. CDR3 nucleotide sequence: TGTGCCACACACACCGGGACAAACTTCTATGGCTACACCTTC. Translated: CATHTGTNFYGYTF. V is TRBV18 and J is TRBJ1-2; TRBD1 might be the D (6 bases). Germline CDR1 KGHSH, CDR2 LQKENI. V lost 10 bases, J lost 4 bases, and 19 bases lay in between. The CDR3 extends over 14 amino acids.

V gene TRBV30 combines with J gene TRBJ1-6, with D perhaps matching TRBD1 (5 bases). Germline CDR1 GTSNPN, CDR2 SVGIG (reference sequence). Trimming cost V 4 bases and J 4 bases, with 5 bases left between them. The CDR3 is 12 residues long. CDR3 DNA: TGTGCCTGGACAGGGTATAATTCACCCCTCCACTTT. It specifies CAWTGYNSPLHF. The variable domain in full, with the rest retrieved from reference TRBV30 and TRBJ1-6, is SQTIHQWPATLVQPVGSPLSLECTVEGTSNPNLYWYRQAAGRGLQLLFYSVGIGQISSEVPQNLSASRPQDRQFILSSKKLLLSDSGFYLCAWTGYNSPLHFGNGTRLTVT.

The V and J genes are TRBV5-6 and TRBJ2-1, with D maybe TRBD1 (6 bases). Trimming pared 2 bases from V and 4 bases from J, leaving 13 bases between. This CDR3 contains 15 residues. Germline CDR1 reads SGHDT; CDR2 reads YYEEEE. The CDR3 sequence: CASSLWGPRYNEQFF. The CDR3 DNA is TGTGCCAGCAGCTTATGGGGGCCTAGGTACAATGAGCAGTTCTTC.

The chain is built from TRBV7-2 and TRBJ2-3; 8 nucleotides agree with TRBD1. After removal of 5 bases from V and 3 bases from J, the junction contained 7 bases not matched to a gene. The CDR3 runs to 15 residues. Germline values: CDR1 SGHTA, CDR2 FQGNSA. The CDR3 here is CASSLGQGRTDTQYF. DNA for the CDR3: TGTGCCAGCAGCCTCGGACAGGGAAGAACAGATACGCAGTATTTT.

The chain couples TRBV20-1 to TRBJ1-1, with unresolved D. Trimming left V 2 bases short and J 5 bases short, with 6 bases between. The CDR3 runs 11 residues. Germline lookup yields CDR1 DFQATT and CDR2 SNEGSKA (reference sequence). The CDR3 reads CSARYQTEAFF. The CDR3 bases are TGCAGTGCTAGATACCAGACTGAAGCTTTCTTT.